The T cell receptor beta chain under discussion was sequenced for a study of identical twins. Study findings and constraints: In cord blood, abundant beta clonotypes had fewer insertions; memory showed no trend. The study based its conclusions on cross-sectional statistical analysis and did not follow the same donors.

This clonotype was seen a few times. Its antigen is not known. TCRdb redid the calling of the 5' RACE reads with MiXCR, one entry per CDR3 protein. The repertoire consists of approximately 500,000 distinct CDR3 sequences, with approximately 14% occurring once and the leading ten covering more than 0.4%. The CDR3 consists of 13 residues. Germline trimming cut 7 bases from V and 7 bases from J; bases unmatched to any gene: 8. Germline CDR1 SGHTA, CDR2 FQGNSA. These sequences were also reported in another study, on yellow fever vaccine responses in identical twins. In that study: Twins reportedly had a vaccine T cell response that seemed partly convergent, partly personalized.

The genes are TRBV7-2 and TRBJ2-7; TRBD1 agrees at 9 bases. The TCR originated in a young woman in good health. The sequenced sample was CD4+ T cells sorted from blood. The CDR3 DNA is TGTGCCAGCAACACGGGACAGGGTCGGGAGCAGTACTTC. It is translated as CASNTGQGREQYF.